A selection of T cell receptor beta chains follows, all from one sample in a study of blood T cell repertoires in COVID-19. Profiled with immunoSEQ multiplex PCR; TCRdb holds only in-frame clones, not every one. Of 470,000 or so clones in the sample, 70% to 90% were seen once. The specimen was peripheral blood. These receptors were obtained from a human donor in a cohort sampled during active COVID-19. Each CDR3 is given with its conserved first and last residue.

j_gene | v_gene | CDR3aa
TRBJ1-6 | TRBV5-1 | CASSATGLSSYNSPLHF
TRBJ2-7 | TRBV5-6 | CASSLDSGRVKYEQYF
TRBJ2-3 | TRBV4-2 | CASSQPRAGGPTDTQYF
TRBJ1-4 | TRBV19 | CASSIRGDGEKLFF
TRBJ1-2 | TRBV19 | CASSTLGVLGGYTF
TRBJ2-5 | TRBV6-1 | CASSDRGSRETQYF
TRBJ2-5 | TRBV4-1 | CASSQAPTVQETQYF
TRBJ2-5 | TRBV5-1 | CASSFLFAGTSRAETQYF
TRBJ1-6 | TRBV6-5 | CACGTGYDISPLHF
TRBJ2-3 | TRBV5-1 | CASSLEGTSGSIDTQYF
TRBJ1-2 | TRBV18 | CASSPDAGTITIGYTF
TRBJ2-7 | TRBV7-2 | CASGGGDSRGRGHEQYF
TRBJ2-7 | TRBV12-5 | CASGTGSSYEQYF
TRBJ1-2 | TRBV7-2 | CASSFTANYGYTF
TRBJ2-3 | TRBV5-1 | CASSLNSGMQDTQYF
TRBJ1-5 | TRBV4-1 | CASSQTGANQPQHF
TRBJ1-6 | TRBV19 | CASGPGNSPLHF
TRBJ1-5 | TRBV21-1 | CASSKMGGGNQPQHF
TRBJ1-6 | TRBV5-6 | CASSLTGGYNSPLHF
TRBJ1-1 | TRBV9 | CASSATQGSTEAFF
TRBJ2-1 | TRBV5-1 | CASSLEGLNNEQFF
TRBJ1-2 | TRBV5-8 | CASSLGGRPGGYTF
TRBJ1-1 | TRBV27 | CASRGGAGRMNTEAFF
TRBJ1-6 | TRBV5-1 | CASSLTGGQGYSPLHF
TRBJ2-3 | TRBV20-1 | CSASIRTDTQYF
TRBJ2-4 | TRBV9 | CASSPRQGVLYF
TRBJ1-2 | TRBV5-1 | CASSLEGQGADGYTF
TRBJ1-5 | TRBV28 | CASSFNRVPNQPQHF
TRBJ1-1 | TRBV12-3/TRBV12-4 | CASSPPGETEAFF
TRBJ1-2 | TRBV2 | CASSVTGNYGYTF
TRBJ2-3 | TRBV4-3 | CASRARAGLGTDTQYF
TRBJ1-1 | TRBV6-2/TRBV6-3 | CASSYGYPGGEAFF
TRBJ2-5 | TRBV6-2/TRBV6-3 | CASSYLRGLEETQYF
TRBJ2-7 | TRBV7-9 | CASSLPGGGYEQYF
TRBJ2-1 | TRBV18 | CASSPPGLAGGPNEQFF
TRBJ1-6 | TRBV2 | CASRDRISPLHF
TRBJ2-7 | TRBV7-6 | CASSGPPDNPLIYEQYF
TRBJ2-7 | TRBV6-2/TRBV6-3 | CASSYSYTLQGPSSYEQYF
TRBJ2-2 | TRBV10-3 | CAISDPGLTGELFF
TRBJ2-5 | TRBV28 | CASSFRSGRETQYF
TRBJ2-5 | TRBV18 | CASSPIREQETQYF
TRBJ2-1 | TRBV10-3 | CAIADGTDNEQFF
TRBJ1-1 | TRBV3-1/TRBV3-2 | CASSPRTAKNTEAFF